These 25 T cell receptor beta chains came from one sample sequenced in a study of CD8 T cells in Susac syndrome. Random hexamers served to reverse transcribe roughly 0.45 to 1 ug RNA. TCRdb processed the immunoSEQ multiplex PCR reads anew with MiXCR; each CDR3 protein has one entry. The table has under 200,000 distinct CDR3 sequences, approximately 95% seen once. Sample: CD8+ T cells from PBMCs. Source of these receptors: a human donor with Susac syndrome.

V and J are TRBV7-9 and TRBJ2-6; D could derive from TRBD1 or TRBD2 (5 bases each). This CDR3 has 19 amino acids. In germline, CDR1 is SEHNR, CDR2 FQNEAQ (reference sequence). Trimming cost V 5 bases and J 0 bases, with 20 bases left between them. The DNA of the CDR3 is TGTGCCAGCAGCCCCCAGAGGGGCCAGGCGGACTCTGGGGCCAACGTCCTGACTTTC. Translation: CASSPQRGQADSGANVLTF.

This CDR3 is CASSSSGPSYEQYF. CDR3 DNA sequence: TGTGCCAGCAGTTCCAGCGGGCCCTCCTACGAGCAGTACTTC. The rearrangement links TRBV6-6 to TRBJ2-7, with a tentative D call TRBD2 (6 bases). The CDR3 loop spans 14 amino acids. V gave up 4 bases and J gave up 0 bases, with 10 bases separating them. Looked up from germline, CDR1 is MNHNY and CDR2 is SVGAGI (reference sequence).

The chain couples TRBV30 to TRBJ1-2, with D hard to call. The CDR3 extends over 11 amino acids. CDR1 is GTSNPN and CDR2 is SVGIG in the germline V gene (reference sequence). The CDR3 here is CASEKNYGYTF. In DNA form, the CDR3 reads TGTGCTTCGGAGAAAAACTATGGCTACACCTTC. Full variable domain (remainder filled in from reference TRBV30 and TRBJ1-2): SQTIHQWPATLVQPVGSPLSLECTVEGTSNPNLYWYRQAAGRGLQLLFYSVGIGQISSEVPQNLSASRPQDRQFILSSKKLLLSDSGFYLCASEKNYGYTFGSGTRLTVV.

The chain joins TRBV6-5 to TRBJ2-7; 10 nucleotides line up with TRBD1. Germline V lookup: CDR1 MNHEY, CDR2 SVGAGI. The CDR3 covers 15 residues. The J segment lost 0 bases and the V segment lost 6 bases, leaving 5 bases of the junction unmatched. CDR3 coding DNA: TGTGCCAGCAGAGGGACAGGGGAAACCTCCTACGAGCAGTACTTC. Protein: CASRGTGETSYEQYF.

The chain couples TRBV7-8 to TRBJ2-7; D is unresolved. Trimming cost V 5 bases and J 3 bases, with 14 bases left between them. The germline V gene has CDR1 SGHVS and CDR2 FQNEAQ. The CDR3 length is 14 residues. CDR3 loop: CASSPKPDHYEQYF. The CDR3 region has the DNA TGTGCCAGCAGCCCGAAGCCGGACCACTACGAGCAGTACTTC. The full variable domain, its missing parts supplied by reference TRBV7-8 and TRBJ2-7, is GAGVSQSPRYKVAKRGQDVALRCDPISGHVSLFWYQQALGQGPEFLTYFQNEAQLDKSGLPSDRFFAERPEGSVSTLKIQRTQQEDSAVYLCASSPKPDHYEQYFGPGTRLTVT.

The chain links TRBV20-1 to TRBJ2-1; 15 bases are shared with TRBD2. This CDR3 has 17 amino acids. With V trimmed by 1 base and J by 4 bases, 5 bases remained unmatched. CDR1 and CDR2 from the germline V gene are DFQATT and SNEGSKA (reference sequence). In DNA, the CDR3 is TGCAGTGCTAGAGCGCCGGGACTAGCGGGGGGTTACAATGAGCAGTTCTTC. As protein: CSARAPGLAGGYNEQFF.

The chain recombines TRBV10-3 with TRBJ2-3; D unresolved. V was pared by 7 bases and J by 0 bases, with 17 bases between. Per germline, CDR1 ENHRY and CDR2 SYGVKD. The CDR3 loop spans 16 amino acids. The CDR3 bases are TGTGCCATCACCGAGACTCGAACTTCTAGCACAGATACGCAGTATTTT. Protein product: CAITETRTSSTDTQYF.

The chain employs TRBV29-1 and TRBJ1-2; a possible D gene is TRBD1 (5 bases). Trimming pared 7 bases from V and 3 bases from J, leaving 15 bases between. The CDR3 totals 13 residues. Germline V gives CDR1 SQVTM, CDR2 ANQGSEA. As DNA, the CDR3 is TGCAGCGCCGAGAGGGGATTACACTATGGCTACACCTTC. Encoded protein: CSAERGLHYGYTF. Full variable domain (remainder filled in from reference TRBV29-1 and TRBJ1-2): SAVISQKPSRDICQRGTSLTIQCQVDSQVTMMFWYRQQPGQSLTLIATANQGSEATYESGFVIDKFPISRPNLTFSTLTVSNMSPEDSSIYLCSAERGLHYGYTFGSGTRLTVV.

This chain uses TRBV14 with TRBJ2-1; D unresolved. V gave up 4 bases and J gave up 5 bases, with 12 bases separating them. This CDR3 is built from 14 residues. Germline V lookup: CDR1 SGHDN, CDR2 FVKESK. The CDR3 reads CASSPRVEDNEQFF. In nucleotides, the CDR3 is TGTGCCAGCAGCCCCCGGGTTGAAGACAATGAGCAGTTCTTC.

The CDR3: CSAWSSLGEAFF. The CDR3 nucleotides are TGCAGTGCCTGGTCATCCTTGGGGGAAGCTTTCTTT. The chain uses TRBV20-1 and TRBJ1-1; no clear D. The CDR3 totals 12 residues. Germline V gene lookup returns CDR1 DFQATT and CDR2 SNEGSKA (reference sequence). V lost 6 bases to trimming and J lost 8 bases, with 16 bases between them.

This clonotype has just one count. Here the CDR3 reads CASSPQSLNYNEQFF. Written as DNA, the CDR3 is TGTGCCAGCAGCCCCCAGAGTCTTAACTACAATGAGCAGTTCTTC. This rearrangement joins TRBV7-6 to TRBJ2-1; D unclear. The CDR3 totals 15 residues. Trimming stripped 5 bases from V and 3 bases from J, with 14 bases between. The V gene's germline CDR1 is SGHVS and CDR2 FNYEAQ.

The chain combines TRBV6-5 with TRBJ1-5; 7 bases agree with TRBD1. The CDR3 runs to 15 residues. The germline CDR1 and CDR2 sequences are MNHEY and SVGAGI. V was clipped by 2 bases and J by 1 base; unmatched bases: 2. CDR3 protein: CASSYTGASNQPQHF. The CDR3 DNA reads as TGTGCCAGCAGTTACACAGGGGCCAGCAATCAGCCCCAGCATTTT.

The rearrangement joins TRBV2 to TRBJ2-1; 14 bases fit TRBD2. V dropped 6 bases and J dropped 10; count of bases not matched to a gene: 8. This CDR3 comprises 15 residues. Germline values: CDR1 SNHLY, CDR2 FYNNEI. CDR3 amino acids: CASSKTSGGAWEQFF. The CDR3 region has the DNA TGTGCCAGCAGCAAGACTAGCGGGGGGGCTTGGGAGCAGTTCTTC.

The rearrangement joins TRBV11-3 to TRBJ2-7, with a tentative D call TRBD2 (6 bases). From germline, CDR1 is SGHNT and CDR2 YENEEA. The V and J ends lost 1 base and 3 bases respectively, with 13 bases between them. The CDR3 spans 15 residues. The CDR3 coding sequence is TGTGCCAGCAGCTTAGGAGGTCAGGGAGGCTACGAGCAGTACTTC. Amino acids: CASSLGGQGGYEQYF.

CDR3 loop: CASSRPGDPYEQYF. In nucleotides, the CDR3 is TGTGCCAGCAGTCGTCCAGGGGACCCCTACGAGCAGTACTTC. This chain uses TRBV6-5 with TRBJ2-7; D is possibly TRBD1 (6 bases). In germline, CDR1 is MNHEY, CDR2 SVGAGI. The CDR3 totals 14 residues. V lost 5 bases and J 2 bases, leaving 13 bases between the germline ends.

This rearrangement joins TRBV3-1 to TRBJ1-2; D not resolved. The germline V gene encodes CDR1 LGHDT and CDR2 YNNKEL (reference sequence). The CDR3 has 13 amino acids. The V gene lost 6 bases and the J gene lost 4 bases, with 12 bases spanning the gap. DNA for the CDR3: TGTGCCAGCAGTCGTGACGGATTCTATGGCTACACCTTC. Translating it yields CASSRDGFYGYTF.

The gene calls are TRBV28 and TRBJ2-7, with 7 positions matching TRBD2. CDR3 length: 13 residues. V gave up 2 bases and J gave up 6 bases; unmatched junction bases: 4. Germline lookup yields CDR1 MDHEN and CDR2 SYDVKM. The CDR3: CASSLAGAFEQYF. The CDR3 nucleotides read TGTGCCAGCAGTTTAGCGGGAGCTTTCGAGCAGTACTTC.

The J gene is TRBJ1-1, the V gene TRBV30; D unclear. The length of the CDR3 is 12 residues. Germline V gene sequence: CDR1 GTSNPN, CDR2 SVGIG (reference sequence). Trimming cost V 0 bases and J 5 bases, with 7 bases left between them. The CDR3 bases are TGTGCCTGGAGTGTAAGGGTTACTGAAGCTTTCTTT. It translates to CAWSVRVTEAFF.

This sequence joins TRBV21-1 and TRBJ2-3; TRBD2 is taken as the D call from the table, unchecked against the DNA. TRBV21-1 is listed as a pseudogene. The CDR3 is 17 amino acids. CDR3 sequence: CASSKHKRGGSTDTQYF. The CDR3 DNA reads TGTGCCAGCAGCAAACACAAGCGGGGGGGAAGCACAGATACGCAGTATTTT.

The rearrangement uses TRBV5-1 and TRBJ2-1, with D uncertain. V dropped 0 bases and J dropped 2 bases, with 9 bases sitting between them. CDR1 and CDR2 from the germline V gene are SGHRS and YFSETQ. The CDR3 runs to 15 residues. DNA of the CDR3: TGCGCCAGCAGCTTGGCTAGGTTCCCCTACAATGAGCAGTTCTTC. It is translated as CASSLARFPYNEQFF.

V and J are TRBV12-3 or TRBV12-4 and TRBJ2-7; weak D call: TRBD1 (6 bases). The CDR3 has 14 residues. V was pared by 5 bases and J by 1 base, with 12 bases between. CDR3 in DNA: TGTGCCAGCAGTCGGGTCGACAGGTCCTACGAGCAGTACTTC. Translating gives CASSRVDRSYEQYF.

This chain connects TRBV5-1 to TRBJ2-1; TRBD1 is a possible D gene (6 bases). Trimming removed 1 base from V and 1 base from J, with 12 bases in between. The CDR3 contains 16 residues. The germline gives CDR1 SGHRS, CDR2 YFSETQ. The DNA of the CDR3 is TGCGCCAGCAGCTTGACACAGGGTGGATCCTACAATGAGCAGTTCTTC. It translates to CASSLTQGGSYNEQFF. The full variable domain, with the rest looked up from reference TRBV5-1 and TRBJ2-1, is KAGVTQTPRYLIKTRGQQVTLSCSPISGHRSVSWYQQTPGQGLQFLFEYFSETQRNKGNFPGRFSGRQFSNSRSEMNVSTLELGDSALYLCASSLTQGGSYNEQFFGPGTRLTVL.

This clonotype was seen once. This chain uses TRBV5-6 with TRBJ2-7; 8 nucleotides line up with TRBD1. Trimming cost V 3 bases and J 2 bases; bases outside gene matches: 10. From germline, CDR1 is SGHDT and CDR2 YYEEEE. The CDR3 covers 16 residues. The chain's CDR3 is CASSYPGTGSTYEQYF. DNA for the CDR3: TGTGCCAGCAGCTACCCCGGGACAGGTTCAACCTACGAGCAGTACTTC.

V usage is TRBV6-5 and J usage is TRBJ1-5; D unclear. This CDR3 is 13 amino acids long. V was shortened by 0 bases and J by 6 bases, with 6 bases between the two germline ends. Germline V gives CDR1 MNHEY, CDR2 SVGAGI. CDR3 sequence reads: CASSYSGTQPQHF. CDR3 sequence (DNA): TGTGCCAGCAGTTACTCGGGTACTCAGCCCCAGCATTTT.

The chain is built from TRBV11-2 and TRBJ2-7; 9 bases fit TRBD1. The CDR3 totals 16 residues. In germline, CDR1 is SGHAT, CDR2 FQNNGV. J was trimmed by 5 bases and V by 1 base; bases with no gene match: 9. CDR3 DNA sequence: TGTGCCAGCAGCTTAGCAGGGACAGGGCTGTCCCACGAGCAGTACTTC. It codes for CASSLAGTGLSHEQYF.